These 8 T cell receptor beta chains share one sample of origin, sequenced in a study of CD4 T cells in relation to SARS-CoV-2 and coronaviruses. Before the COVID-19 pandemic, during about 2011-2019, CD4+ T cells were taken from unexposed donors. The cells were cultured for around ten days before CD4+ T cells were isolated. Their recognized antigens are unknown. The assay was immunoSEQ multiplex PCR, and TCRdb's table has in-frame clones only and misses some. The sample has 15,000 to 25,000 clones, around four fifths seen once. The sequencing input was CD4+ T cells from PBMCs, cultured in vitro. These receptors all stem from a human donor in good health.

The V call is TRBV7-3, the J call TRBJ2-3; D perhaps matches TRBD1 (6 bases). This CDR3 contains 17 residues. Germline-derived CDR1 and CDR2 are SGHTA and FQGTGA. Trimming pared 5 bases from V and 2 bases from J, leaving 20 bases between. DNA of the CDR3: TGTGCCAGCAGCAAAGGGCGCCCCAGGGGTCACACAGATACGCAGTATTTT. It specifies CASSKGRPRGHTDTQYF.

V is TRBV7-6 and J is TRBJ2-3, with D perhaps TRBD2 (6 bases). This CDR3 region has 15 residues. V was pared by 1 base and J by 5 bases, with 13 bases between. Germline CDR1 is SGHVS and CDR2 is FNYEAQ. The CDR3 nucleotides read TGTGCCAGCAGCTTAGGGGGGGAGGTGCAAGATACGCAGTATTTT. Amino acid sequence: CASSLGGEVQDTQYF.

The CDR3, as DNA: TGTGCCATCAGTCCGGGCGAATTCCGCACAGATACGCAGTATTTT. Its protein is CAISPGEFRTDTQYF. V usage is TRBV10-3 and J usage is TRBJ2-3; the D is unclear. The germline V gene has CDR1 ENHRY and CDR2 SYGVKD. The CDR3 totals 15 residues. The germline V and J ends were trimmed by 5 bases and 1 base, with 13 bases remaining between them.

This chain joins TRBV6-5 and TRBJ1-2; TRBD1 agrees at 8 bases. Germline V gene lookup returns CDR1 MNHEY and CDR2 SVGAGI. CDR3 length: 15 residues. J gave up 2 bases and V 6 bases, and 8 bases lay outside the gene matches. Here the CDR3 reads CASSQGTGWNYGYTF. Here the CDR3 DNA reads TGTGCCAGCAGCCAAGGGACAGGTTGGAACTATGGCTACACCTTC.

The rearrangement joins TRBV18 to TRBJ1-1; D uncertain. V was cut by 1 base and J by 0 bases, with 9 bases left in between. Germline CDR1 reads KGHSH; CDR2 reads LQKENI. This CDR3 comprises 15 residues. CDR3 sequence: CASSPRVTMNTEAFF. The CDR3 bases are TGTGCCAGCTCACCACGGGTCACCATGAACACTGAAGCTTTCTTT.

This chain links TRBV6-4 with TRBJ2-7; D unresolved. Germline V lookup: CDR1 MRHNA, CDR2 SNTAGT. V was pared by 6 bases and J by 3 bases, with 9 bases between. There are 12 residues in the CDR3. CDR3 residues: CASRNSYYEQYF. The DNA for the CDR3 is TGTGCCAGCAGGAACTCTTACTACGAGCAGTACTTC.

The rearrangement uses TRBV5-8 and TRBJ2-2, with unresolved D. Deletions cut 2 bases from V and 3 bases from J, with 17 bases between. Germline CDR1 reads SGHTS; CDR2 reads YDEGEE. CDR3 length equals 17 residues. The CDR3 bases are TGTGCCAGCAGCTTCATCCTGGGAACTCTTCACACCGGGGAGCTGTTTTTT. It encodes CASSFILGTLHTGELFF.

The V and J genes are TRBV7-9 and TRBJ1-4; D is undetermined. Germline lookup yields CDR1 SEHNR and CDR2 FQNEAQ (reference sequence). Trimming removed 4 bases at V and 5 bases at J, with 17 bases between. CDR3 length: 16 amino acids. CDR3 sequence (DNA): TGTGCCAGCAGCTCCACACGAGTAGCCGCGAATGAAAAACTGTTTTTT. The encoded protein is CASSSTRVAANEKLFF.